This T cell receptor beta chain appears in the sequencing data of a study of blood T cell repertoires in COVID-19. Overall study context: The analysed material was cDNA or gDNA that came from T cells, B-cell-depleted T cells, or PBMCs.

In the original workflow: Scientists estimated how many nucleated cells there were by amplifying reference gene primers. Sequencing used immunoSEQ multiplex PCR; TCRdb keeps in-frame clones, though not all of them. Clonal size and the V and J genes are those of that table, whereas D and trimming came from the DNA. The sample lists around 52,000 clones, 82% occurring once. The germline gives CDR1 MGHRA, CDR2 YSYEKL. The CDR3 spans 17 residues. Between the trimmed V and J ends, which lost 0 bases and 2 bases, there was a span of 15 bases. V usage is TRBV4-1 and J usage is TRBJ2-3; TRBD1 is a possible D gene (5 bases). The sequence was obtained from a woman aged 60 to 75 with acute or convalescent COVID-19. The sequenced material came from peripheral blood. Here the CDR3 reads CASSQEQVRGHTDTQYF. CDR3 DNA: TGCGCCAGCAGCCAAGAGCAAGTCCGAGGACACACAGATACGCAGTATTTT.